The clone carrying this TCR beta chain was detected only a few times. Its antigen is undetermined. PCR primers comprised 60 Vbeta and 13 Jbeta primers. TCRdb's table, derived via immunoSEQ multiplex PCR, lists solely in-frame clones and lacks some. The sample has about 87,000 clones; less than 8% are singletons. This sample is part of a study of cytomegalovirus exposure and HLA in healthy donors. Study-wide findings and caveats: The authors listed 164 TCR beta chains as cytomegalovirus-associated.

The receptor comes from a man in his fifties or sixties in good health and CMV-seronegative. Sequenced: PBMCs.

CDR3 region: CASTRSNYNEQFF. The CDR3 DNA is TGTGCCAGTACCAGATCAAACTACAATGAGCAGTTCTTC. The chain couples TRBV19 to TRBJ2-1; no reliable D call. Germline CDR1 LNHDA, CDR2 SQIVND (reference sequence). The ends were cut back, 7 bases at V and 3 bases at J, with 10 bases in the middle. CDR3 length equals 13 residues.